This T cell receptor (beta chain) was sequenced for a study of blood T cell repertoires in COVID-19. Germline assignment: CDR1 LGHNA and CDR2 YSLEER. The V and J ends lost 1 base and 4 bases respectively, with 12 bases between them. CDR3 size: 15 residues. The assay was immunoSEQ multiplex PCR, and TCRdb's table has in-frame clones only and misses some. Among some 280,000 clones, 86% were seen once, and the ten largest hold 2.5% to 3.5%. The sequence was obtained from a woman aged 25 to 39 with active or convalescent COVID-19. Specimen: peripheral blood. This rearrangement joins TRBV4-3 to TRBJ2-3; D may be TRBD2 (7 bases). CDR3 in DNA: TGCGCCAGCAGCCAAGGGGCGGGGGCACCAGATACGCAGTATTTT. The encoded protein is CASSQGAGAPDTQYF.